A selection of T cell receptor beta chains follows, all from one sample in a study of blood T cell repertoires in COVID-19. Generated by immunoSEQ multiplex PCR, the TCRdb table keeps only in-frame clones and is missing some. The sample consists of more than 95,000 clones, around 80% of them appearing once. Material for sequencing was peripheral blood. These receptors came from a man aged 45-65 years with acute or convalescent COVID-19. CDR3s include the opening cysteine and the closing phenylalanine or tryptophan. The order of the fields is CDR3 DNA, CDR3 protein, D gene, clone size, J gene, V gene. A D gene is named only where the DNA matches it firmly. Rows give clone size only sometimes, using once, few, many, or a class for an expanded clone.

CDR3nt: TGCGCCAGCAGCCAAGCAGGGGGTGGAGGACAGCCCCAGCATTTT
CDR3aa: CASSQAGGGGQPQHF
d_gene: TRBD1
abundance: -
j_gene: TRBJ1-5
v_gene: TRBV4-1

CDR3nt: TGTGCCAGTAGTACGAGACAGGGAGGCACTGAAGCTTTCTTT
CDR3aa: CASSTRQGGTEAFF
d_gene: TRBD1
abundance: -
j_gene: TRBJ1-1
v_gene: TRBV19

CDR3nt: TGTGCCAGCAGCTTACAGGGGGGGACTGAAGCTTTCTTT
CDR3aa: CASSLQGGTEAFF
d_gene: TRBD1
abundance: few
j_gene: TRBJ1-1
v_gene: TRBV14

CDR3nt: TGTGCCAGCTCACCAGCCCCGACTAGCGTAGTCTACGAGCAGTACTTC
CDR3aa: CASSPAPTSVVYEQYF
d_gene: TRBD2
abundance: -
j_gene: TRBJ2-7
v_gene: TRBV18

CDR3nt: TGTGCCAGCAGCTTAGCCCGGGCAGGGGTTCAGCCCCAGCATTTT
CDR3aa: CASSLARAGVQPQHF
d_gene: -
abundance: -
j_gene: TRBJ1-5
v_gene: TRBV7-8

CDR3nt: TGTGCCAGCAGCAATTTGGGAGGGTTCTACAATGAGCAGTTCTTC
CDR3aa: CASSNLGGFYNEQFF
d_gene: TRBD2
abundance: -
j_gene: TRBJ2-1
v_gene: TRBV7-3

CDR3nt: TGTGCCAGCATCTTAGGACAGGGGGACGAAAAACTGTTTTTT
CDR3aa: CASILGQGDEKLFF
d_gene: TRBD1
abundance: few
j_gene: TRBJ1-4
v_gene: TRBV2

CDR3nt: TGCGCCAGCAGGGCACCGGGACAGCGGAACACCGGGGAGCTGTTTTTT
CDR3aa: CASRAPGQRNTGELFF
d_gene: TRBD1
abundance: -
j_gene: TRBJ2-2
v_gene: TRBV5-1

CDR3nt: TGTGCCAGCAGTGACGCAAGAGTGACCCAGTACTTC
CDR3aa: CASSDARVTQYF
d_gene: -
abundance: -
j_gene: TRBJ2-5
v_gene: TRBV6-1

CDR3nt: TGCGCCAGCAGCGTGGGACAGGCTAACTATGGCTACACCTTC
CDR3aa: CASSVGQANYGYTF
d_gene: TRBD1
abundance: few
j_gene: TRBJ1-2
v_gene: TRBV5-1

CDR3nt: TGTGCCAGCAGCTTAGAACGGCAGGGGGCTGGCTACACCTTC
CDR3aa: CASSLERQGAGYTF
d_gene: TRBD1
abundance: once
j_gene: TRBJ1-2
v_gene: TRBV7-3

CDR3nt: TGCGCCAGCAGCCCCCACGGGGGAGATCAGCCCCAGCATTTT
CDR3aa: CASSPHGGDQPQHF
d_gene: -
abundance: -
j_gene: TRBJ1-5
v_gene: TRBV5-1

CDR3nt: TGTGCCAGCAGTAAGAAGGGACAGGGGATTGGTTATGGCTACACCTTC
CDR3aa: CASSKKGQGIGYGYTF
d_gene: TRBD1
abundance: -
j_gene: TRBJ1-2
v_gene: TRBV6-6

CDR3nt: TGTGCCAGCAGTTTATCTGAAGGGGCGCAAGAGACCCAGTACTTC
CDR3aa: CASSLSEGAQETQYF
d_gene: -
abundance: -
j_gene: TRBJ2-5
v_gene: TRBV27

CDR3nt: TGTGCCAGCTCCTACACAGGCTTCTCTGGAAACACCATATATTTT
CDR3aa: CASSYTGFSGNTIYF
d_gene: -
abundance: once
j_gene: TRBJ1-3
v_gene: TRBV5-6

CDR3nt: TGTGCCAGCAGTTACGGACAGGGGGCACAGGAGACCCAGTACTTC
CDR3aa: CASSYGQGAQETQYF
d_gene: TRBD1
abundance: once
j_gene: TRBJ2-5
v_gene: TRBV6-2/TRBV6-3

CDR3nt: TGTGCCAGCAGCGTAGCTAGACTAGCGGGAGGAGAGACCCAGTACTTC
CDR3aa: CASSVARLAGGETQYF
d_gene: TRBD2
abundance: -
j_gene: TRBJ2-5
v_gene: TRBV9

CDR3nt: TGTGCCAGCAGTTACTGGGCAGGGAAGAACACTGAAGCTTTCTTT
CDR3aa: CASSYWAGKNTEAFF
d_gene: -
abundance: once
j_gene: TRBJ1-1
v_gene: TRBV6-5

CDR3nt: TGTGCCAGCAGCTTACTCGCTAGCGGGAGACTTAGCTCCTACAATGAGCAGTTCTTC
CDR3aa: CASSLLASGRLSSYNEQFF
d_gene: TRBD2
abundance: -
j_gene: TRBJ2-1
v_gene: TRBV11-2

CDR3nt: TGTGCCAGTAGTATATTATATAGCAATCAGCCCCAGCATTTT
CDR3aa: CASSILYSNQPQHF
d_gene: -
abundance: -
j_gene: TRBJ1-5
v_gene: TRBV19